This paragraph reports one TCR beta chain. Antigen specificity is unknown. Germline loops: CDR1 MNHEY, CDR2 SVGAGI. Losses at the gene ends were 6 bases for V and 1 base for J; bases not matched to a gene: 7. The CDR3 runs to 15 residues. RNA was isolated and reverse transcribed to cDNA, the sequencing template. The method was immunoSEQ multiplex PCR; TCRdb's version includes in-frame clones alone and lacks a portion of them. The repertoire holds about 120,000 clones, with about 50% as singletons. The sample comes from a study of CD8+ T cells in alopecia areata. Treatment here: oral pan-JAK inhibitor, 5-10 mg twice daily. Study results and caveats: Many of the expanded lesional clones endured in scalp and blood while on tofacitinib.

This clonotype originated in a human donor with alopecia areata. Sample: CD4+ T cells sorted from blood, taken at week 4, from a patient treated with tofacitinib. The J gene is TRBJ2-7, the V gene TRBV6-5; 9 nucleotides align to TRBD2. CDR3 loop: CASRSSGRHSYEQYF. The CDR3, as DNA: TGTGCCAGCAGATCGAGCGGGAGGCATTCCTACGAGCAGTACTTC.